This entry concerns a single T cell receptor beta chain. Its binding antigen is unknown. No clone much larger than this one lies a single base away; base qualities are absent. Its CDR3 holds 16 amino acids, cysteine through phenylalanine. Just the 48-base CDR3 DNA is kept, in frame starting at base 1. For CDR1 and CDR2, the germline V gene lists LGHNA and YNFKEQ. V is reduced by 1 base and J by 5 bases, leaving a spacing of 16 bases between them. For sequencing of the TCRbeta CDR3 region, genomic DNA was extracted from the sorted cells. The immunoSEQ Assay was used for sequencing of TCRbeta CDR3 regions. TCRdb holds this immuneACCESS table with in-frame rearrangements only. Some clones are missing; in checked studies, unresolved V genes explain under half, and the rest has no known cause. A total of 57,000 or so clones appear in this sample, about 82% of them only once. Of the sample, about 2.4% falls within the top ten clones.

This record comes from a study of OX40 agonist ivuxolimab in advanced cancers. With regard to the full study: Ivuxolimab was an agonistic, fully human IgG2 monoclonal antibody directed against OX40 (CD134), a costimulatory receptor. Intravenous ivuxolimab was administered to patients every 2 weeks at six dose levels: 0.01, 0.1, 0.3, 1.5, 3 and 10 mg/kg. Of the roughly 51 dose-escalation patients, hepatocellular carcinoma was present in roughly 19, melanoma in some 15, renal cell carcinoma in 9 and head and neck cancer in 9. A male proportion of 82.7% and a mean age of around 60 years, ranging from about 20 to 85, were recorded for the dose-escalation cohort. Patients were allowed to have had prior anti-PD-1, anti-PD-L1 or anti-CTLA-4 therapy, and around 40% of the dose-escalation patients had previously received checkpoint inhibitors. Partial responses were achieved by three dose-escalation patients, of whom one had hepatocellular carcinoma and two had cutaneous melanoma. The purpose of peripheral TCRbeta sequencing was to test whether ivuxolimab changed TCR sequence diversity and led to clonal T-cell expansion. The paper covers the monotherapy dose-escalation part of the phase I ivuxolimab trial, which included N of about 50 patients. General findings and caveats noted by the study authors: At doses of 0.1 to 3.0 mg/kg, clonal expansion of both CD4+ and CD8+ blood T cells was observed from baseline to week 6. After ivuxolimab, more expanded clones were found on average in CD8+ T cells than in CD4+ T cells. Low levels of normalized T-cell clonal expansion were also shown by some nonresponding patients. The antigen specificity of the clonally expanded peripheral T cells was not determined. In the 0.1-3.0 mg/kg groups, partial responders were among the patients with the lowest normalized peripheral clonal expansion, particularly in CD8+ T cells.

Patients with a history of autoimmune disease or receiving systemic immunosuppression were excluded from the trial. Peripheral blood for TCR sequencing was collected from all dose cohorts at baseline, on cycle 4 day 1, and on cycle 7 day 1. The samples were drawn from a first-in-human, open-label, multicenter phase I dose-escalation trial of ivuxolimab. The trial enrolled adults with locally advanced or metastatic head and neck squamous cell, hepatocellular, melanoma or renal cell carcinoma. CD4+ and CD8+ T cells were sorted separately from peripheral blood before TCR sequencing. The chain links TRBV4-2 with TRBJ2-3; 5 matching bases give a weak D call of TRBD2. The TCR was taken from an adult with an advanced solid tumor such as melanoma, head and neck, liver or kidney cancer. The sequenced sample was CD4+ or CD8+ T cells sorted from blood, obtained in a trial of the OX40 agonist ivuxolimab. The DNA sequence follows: TGTGCCAGCAGCCAAGTGGTCGTCCGGGGTGAAGATACGCAGTATTTT. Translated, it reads CASSQVVVRGEDTQYF.